The sequence of this T cell receptor beta chain was determined in a study of vaccination and CD4 T cells after COVID-19. This clonotype was counted between two and nine times. Antigen unknown. This sample's treatment: approximately 11-day PBMC culture with coronavirus spike peptide pools or control peptides (ViraFEST assay). Germline assignment: CDR1 KGHDR and CDR2 SFDVKD. Trimming took 4 bases from V and 3 from J; bases not matched to a gene: 5. The CDR3 sequence is 15 residues long. Sequence data for DNA of cultured CD4+ T cells were generated by the Oncomine TCR Beta short-read assay. In this case, cultured CD4+ T cells provided the extracted genomic DNA. TCRdb independently ran MiXCR on the PCR reads; one entry per CDR3 protein. The data hold more than 12,000 distinct CDR3 sequences, with 73% observed a single time.

The TCR originated in a human donor who had recovered from COVID-19. V is TRBV24-1 and J is TRBJ1-5, with 7 bases aligning to TRBD1. Sequences were obtained from CD4+ T cells from blood, cultured in vitro. This CDR3 reads CATSEGTVSNQPQHF. The CDR3 DNA follows: TGTGCCACCAGTGAGGGGACAGTCTCCAATCAGCCCCAGCATTTT.